Listed below are T cell receptor beta chains from one sample, sequenced in a study of beta chain features in type 1 diabetes. TCRdb's table, derived via immunoSEQ multiplex PCR, lists solely in-frame clones and lacks some. This table holds more than 300,000 clones, around 9.6% found once. Sequenced sample: central memory CD4+ T cells from blood. The source is a man aged 25 to 45 with type 1 diabetes. The CDR3 runs from the conserved cysteine through the conserved F or W. The D gene is left open where the match is weak. Only part of the rows carry a size: once, few, many, or a class if the clone is expanded.

j_call d_call v_call clone_size cdr3_aa cdr3_nt
TRBJ1-1 TRBD1 TRBV2 . CASSARGENTEAFF TGTGCCAGCAGTGCCAGGGGGGAAAACACTGAAGCTTTCTTT
TRBJ1-1 . TRBV6-6 . CASSYRGTKTEAFF TGTGCCAGCAGTTACCGGGGGACAAAAACTGAAGCTTTCTTT
TRBJ2-2 . TRBV6-6 few CASRSSWNTGELFF TGTGCCAGCCGCTCTAGCTGGAACACCGGGGAGCTGTTTTTT
TRBJ2-4 . TRBV11-2 many CASSLDRQNIQYF TGTGCCAGCAGCCTCGACAGGCAAAACATTCAGTACTTC
TRBJ1-2 TRBD1 TRBV5-5 . CASSLPTGDYGYTF TGTGCCAGCAGCTTACCGACAGGGGACTATGGCTACACCTTC
TRBJ2-7 TRBD1 TRBV7-2 few CASSLDRGRPEQYF TGTGCCAGCAGCTTGGACAGGGGGCGCCCCGAGCAGTACTTC
TRBJ1-5 . TRBV5-4 . CASSLRIQSNQPQHF TGTGCCAGCAGCTTGAGAATACAAAGCAATCAGCCCCAGCATTTT
TRBJ1-1 TRBD1 TRBV11-2 few CASSRDRGADEAFF TGTGCCAGCAGCCGGGACAGGGGAGCGGATGAAGCTTTCTTT
TRBJ2-5 . TRBV27 few CASSLEGRGETQYF TGTGCCAGCAGTTTAGAGGGGAGAGGAGAGACCCAGTACTTC
TRBJ1-2 TRBD1 TRBV10-1 . CASSDQTGPLRRYTF TGCGCCAGCAGTGACCAGACAGGGCCCTTAAGACGCTACACCTTC
TRBJ2-7 TRBD2 TRBV6-5 few CASSYGEGGYEQYF TGTGCCAGCAGTTACGGGGAGGGAGGCTACGAGCAGTACTTC
TRBJ1-4 . TRBV19 few CASSRGPGNEKLFF TGTGCCAGTAGTCGAGGGCCGGGTAATGAAAAACTGTTTTTT
TRBJ2-1 . TRBV6-1 few CASSGGEQFF TGTGCCAGCAGTGGGGGTGAGCAGTTCTTC
TRBJ1-1 . TRBV5-1 few CASRMGIENTEAFF TGCGCCAGCAGGATGGGGATAGAGAACACTGAAGCTTTCTTT
TRBJ1-1 . TRBV18 . CASSPQGLDTEAFF TGTGCCAGCTCACCACAAGGACTAGACACTGAAGCTTTCTTT
TRBJ1-1 . TRBV25-1 . CASRGPVGGEAFF TGTGCCAGCAGAGGCCCGGTTGGCGGCGAAGCTTTCTTT
TRBJ1-5 . TRBV30 few CAWTPGGHQPQHF TGTGCCTGGACCCCCGGGGGGCACCAGCCCCAGCATTTT
TRBJ2-7 TRBD2 TRBV9 . CASSLALAGGNEQYF TGTGCCAGCAGCTTAGCGCTAGCGGGAGGTAACGAGCAGTACTTC
TRBJ1-2 . TRBV4-3 . CASSQPDRLHGYTF TGCGCCAGCAGCCAACCAGACAGGTTACATGGCTACACCTTC
TRBJ1-2 . TRBV6-6 few CASSEWGDYGYTF TGTGCCAGCAGTGAGTGGGGAGACTATGGCTACACCTTC
TRBJ2-4 TRBD1 TRBV6-5 few CASSPRDRDIQYF TGTGCCAGCAGCCCCCGTGACAGGGACATTCAGTACTTC
TRBJ2-1 . TRBV6-5 . CASTPHQVTSNEQFF TGTGCCAGCACCCCCCACCAAGTGACTTCCAATGAGCAGTTCTTC
TRBJ2-5 . TRBV27 . CASSASGETQYF TGTGCCAGCAGTGCCTCGGGGGAGACCCAGTACTTC
TRBJ2-2 TRBD2 TRBV7-8 few CASSYGLVGYAGELFF TGTGCCAGCAGCTACGGACTAGTAGGTTACGCCGGGGAGCTGTTTTTT
TRBJ2-3 TRBD2 TRBV5-1 many CASSLVRSGGTDTQYF TGCGCCAGCAGCTTGGTTCGGAGCGGGGGCACAGATACGCAGTATTTT
TRBJ2-1 TRBD2 TRBV5-4 . CASSPSLGLAGTEQFF TGTGCCAGCAGCCCAAGCCTGGGACTAGCGGGAACAGAGCAGTTCTTC
TRBJ2-7 . TRBV20-1 few CSARGVGEQYF TGCAGTGCTAGAGGGGTCGGCGAGCAGTACTTC
TRBJ2-5 . TRBV11-3 . CASAVGEEGTQYF TGTGCCAGCGCCGTTGGGGAAGAGGGGACCCAGTACTTC
TRBJ2-3 . TRBV7-9 many CATLKSSTDTQYF TGTGCCACATTGAAGTCTAGCACAGATACGCAGTATTTT
TRBJ1-5 TRBD1 TRBV2 few CASSESLTGYQPQHF TGTGCCAGCAGTGAAAGCCTGACAGGGTATCAGCCCCAGCATTTT
TRBJ2-7 . TRBV5-1 many CASSSSGDAISYEQYF TGCGCCAGCAGCTCCTCCGGGGACGCAATCTCCTACGAGCAGTACTTC
TRBJ1-2 TRBD1 TRBV6-6 . CASTDPGDRTYGYTF TGTGCCAGCACCGATCCGGGGGACAGGACCTATGGCTACACCTTC
TRBJ2-3 . TRBV28 . CAAGATTDTQYF TGTGCCGCCGGGGCTACCACAGATACGCAGTATTTT
TRBJ2-3 TRBD2 TRBV4-1 . CASSLGGLAGEDTQYF TGCGCCAGCAGCCTCGGGGGTCTAGCGGGAGAAGATACGCAGTATTTT
TRBJ1-4 . TRBV2 many CASTKQGTDEKLFF TGTGCCAGCACCAAACAGGGAACGGATGAAAAACTGTTTTTT
TRBJ1-1 TRBD1 TRBV28 few CASSSPGQGAVAEAFF TGTGCCAGCAGTTCCCCAGGACAGGGGGCAGTCGCTGAAGCTTTCTTT
TRBJ1-4 . TRBV6-1 . CASAAGPDLEKLFF TGTGCCAGTGCGGCCGGGCCAGACCTTGAAAAACTGTTTTTT
TRBJ2-7 . TRBV29-1 few CSVRRNPPAVEQYF TGCAGCGTGAGGAGGAACCCCCCGGCTGTAGAGCAGTACTTC
TRBJ1-4 . TRBV27 . CASSSWGSGEKLFF TGTGCCAGCAGTTCCTGGGGTTCGGGTGAAAAACTGTTTTTT
TRBJ2-7 TRBD1 TRBV5-5 . CASTRQGLSSYEQYF TGTGCCAGCACCCGACAGGGATTAAGCTCCTACGAGCAGTACTTC
TRBJ1-5 TRBD1 TRBV7-3 . CASSSQGVGNQPQHF TGTGCCAGCAGCTCACAGGGGGTGGGCAATCAGCCCCAGCATTTT
TRBJ2-3 TRBD2 TRBV4-2 few CASSQPGLAGTDTQYF TGTGCCAGCAGCCAACCCGGACTAGCGGGCACAGATACGCAGTATTTT
TRBJ2-7 . TRBV28 many CASSFQAYEQYF TGTGCCAGCAGTTTCCAGGCCTACGAGCAGTACTTC
TRBJ2-1 TRBD2 TRBV6-5 few CATRETSGNEQFF TGTGCCACCAGAGAGACTAGCGGGAATGAGCAGTTCTTC
TRBJ1-3 . TRBV29-1 . CSVDTGSGNTIYF TGCAGCGTTGACACAGGGTCTGGAAACACCATATATTTT
TRBJ1-2 TRBD1 TRBV7-2 few CASGLGGGYGYTF TGTGCCAGCGGCCTAGGGGGCGGCTATGGCTACACCTTC
TRBJ2-3 TRBD1 TRBV19 . CASRDRGGSTDTQYF TGTGCCAGTAGAGACAGGGGTGGAAGCACAGATACGCAGTATTTT
TRBJ2-1 TRBD1 TRBV7-9 few CASSLRQGARVYNEQFF TGTGCCAGCAGCCTACGACAGGGGGCTCGGGTGTACAATGAGCAGTTCTTC
TRBJ2-1 TRBD1 TRBV30 . CAWSLTGGSQFF TGTGCCTGGAGTCTCACAGGGGGCAGTCAGTTCTTC
TRBJ1-2 TRBD1 TRBV7-6 . CASSQTGGRNGYTF TGTGCCAGCAGCCAAACAGGGGGCCGTAATGGCTACACCTTC